This T cell receptor (beta chain) stems from a study of naive and memory T cell subsets. Study conclusions and caveats: TCR counts from RNA may reflect activation-linked expression changes. Over 95% of naive TCR sequences appeared only once after error correction, unlike memory subsets.

Germline CDR1 is LGHDT and CDR2 is YNNKEL (reference sequence). The CDR3 covers 14 residues. V lost 4 bases, J lost 6 bases, and 4 bases stayed unmatched. Comments on this clonotype: The antigen remains undetermined.

Both TRBC1 and TRBC2 were covered by a beta constant-region primer of two equimolar oligonucleotides. The ligated cDNA underwent four PCR rounds using SP2 and nested alpha and beta constant-region primers. TCRdb redid the calling of the UMI-ligation and nested PCR reads with MiXCR, one entry per CDR3 protein. The sample lists 120,000 to 150,000 distinct CDR3 sequences, more than 15% occurring once. Cells stained for CD3, CD4, CD8, CD45RA and CD27 were sorted into four subsets. The chain carries TRBV3-1 and TRBJ2-1, with 9 bases matching TRBD2. The receptor was derived from a human donor in good health. The sequenced sample was naive CD4+ T cells from blood. This chain's CDR3 is CASSLGTSLNEQFF. DNA for the CDR3: TGTGCCAGCAGCCTAGGGACTAGCCTCAATGAGCAGTTCTTC.